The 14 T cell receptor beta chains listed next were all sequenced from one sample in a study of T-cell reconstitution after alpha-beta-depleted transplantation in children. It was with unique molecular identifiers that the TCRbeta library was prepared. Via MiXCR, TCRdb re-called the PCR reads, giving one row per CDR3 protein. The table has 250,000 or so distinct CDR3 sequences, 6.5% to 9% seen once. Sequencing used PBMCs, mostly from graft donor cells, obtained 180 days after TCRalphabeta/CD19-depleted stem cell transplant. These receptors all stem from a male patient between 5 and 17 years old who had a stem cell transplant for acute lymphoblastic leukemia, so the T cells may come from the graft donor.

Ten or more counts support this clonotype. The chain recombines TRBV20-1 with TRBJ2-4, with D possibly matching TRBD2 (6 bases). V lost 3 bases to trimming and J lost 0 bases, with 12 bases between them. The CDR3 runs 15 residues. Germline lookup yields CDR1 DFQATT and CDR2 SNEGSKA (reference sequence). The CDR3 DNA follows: TGCAGTGCTAGCGGAGGGTCTAAAGCCAAAAACATTCAGTACTTC. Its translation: CSASGGSKAKNIQYF.

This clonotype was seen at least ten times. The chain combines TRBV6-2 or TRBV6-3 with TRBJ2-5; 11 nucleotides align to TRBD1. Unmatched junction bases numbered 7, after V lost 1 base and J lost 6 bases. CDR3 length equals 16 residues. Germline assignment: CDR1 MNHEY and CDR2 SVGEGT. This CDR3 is CASSYWGGTGGKTQYF. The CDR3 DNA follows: TGTGCCAGCAGTTACTGGGGGGGGACAGGGGGAAAGACCCAGTACTTC.

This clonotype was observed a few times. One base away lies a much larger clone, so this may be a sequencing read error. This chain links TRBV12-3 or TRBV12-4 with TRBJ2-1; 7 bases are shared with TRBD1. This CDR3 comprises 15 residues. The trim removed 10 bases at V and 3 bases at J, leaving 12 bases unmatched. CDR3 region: CANRSPGTVYNEQFF. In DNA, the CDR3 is TGTGCCAACAGATCCCCCGGGACAGTCTACAATGAGCAGTTCTTC.

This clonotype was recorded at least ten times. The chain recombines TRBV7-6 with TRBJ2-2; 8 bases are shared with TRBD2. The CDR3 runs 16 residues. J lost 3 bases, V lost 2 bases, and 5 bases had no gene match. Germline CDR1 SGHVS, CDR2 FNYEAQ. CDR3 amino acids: CASSLPAGEDTGELFF. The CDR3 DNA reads TGTGCCAGCAGCTTACCAGCGGGGGAGGACACCGGGGAGCTGTTTTTT.

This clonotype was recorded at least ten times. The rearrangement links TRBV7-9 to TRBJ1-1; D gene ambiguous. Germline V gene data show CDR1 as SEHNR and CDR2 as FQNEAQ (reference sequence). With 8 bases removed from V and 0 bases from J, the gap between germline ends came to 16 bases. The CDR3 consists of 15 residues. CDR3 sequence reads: CASALGRFMNTEAFF. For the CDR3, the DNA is TGTGCCAGCGCGTTGGGCAGGTTCATGAACACTGAAGCTTTCTTT.

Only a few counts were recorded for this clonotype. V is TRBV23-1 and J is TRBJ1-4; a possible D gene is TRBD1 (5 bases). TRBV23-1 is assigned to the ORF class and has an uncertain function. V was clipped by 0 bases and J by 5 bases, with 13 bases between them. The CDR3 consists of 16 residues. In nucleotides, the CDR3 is TGCGCCAGCAGTCAATCAGGGAGGGGACCGAATGAAAAACTGTTTTTT. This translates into CASSQSGRGPNEKLFF.

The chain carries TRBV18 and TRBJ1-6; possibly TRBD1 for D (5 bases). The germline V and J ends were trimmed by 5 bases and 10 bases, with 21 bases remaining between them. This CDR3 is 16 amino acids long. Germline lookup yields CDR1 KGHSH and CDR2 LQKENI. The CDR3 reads CASSIAGTSPGSPLHF. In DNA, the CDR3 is TGTGCCAGCTCAATAGCCGGGACGTCACCCGGATCACCCCTCCACTTT.

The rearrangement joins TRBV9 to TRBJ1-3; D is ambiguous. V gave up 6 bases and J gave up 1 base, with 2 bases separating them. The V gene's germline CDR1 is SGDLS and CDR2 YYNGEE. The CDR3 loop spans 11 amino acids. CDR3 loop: CASKSGNTIYF. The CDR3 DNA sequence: TGTGCCAGCAAGTCTGGAAACACCATATATTTT.

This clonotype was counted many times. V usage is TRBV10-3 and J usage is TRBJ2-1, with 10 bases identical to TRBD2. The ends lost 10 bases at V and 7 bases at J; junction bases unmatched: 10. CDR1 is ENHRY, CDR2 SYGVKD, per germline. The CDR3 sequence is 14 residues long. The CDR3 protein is CATQAGGPGNEQFF. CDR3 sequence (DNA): TGTGCCACACAAGCGGGAGGGCCGGGGAATGAGCAGTTCTTC.

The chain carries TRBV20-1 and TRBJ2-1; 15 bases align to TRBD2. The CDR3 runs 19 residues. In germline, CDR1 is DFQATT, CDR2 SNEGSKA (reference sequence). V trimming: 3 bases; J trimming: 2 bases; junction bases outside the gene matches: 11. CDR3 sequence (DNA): TGCAGTGCTAGGCATCCCGGGACTAGCGGGAGGATACCCTACAATGAGCAGTTCTTC. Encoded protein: CSARHPGTSGRIPYNEQFF.

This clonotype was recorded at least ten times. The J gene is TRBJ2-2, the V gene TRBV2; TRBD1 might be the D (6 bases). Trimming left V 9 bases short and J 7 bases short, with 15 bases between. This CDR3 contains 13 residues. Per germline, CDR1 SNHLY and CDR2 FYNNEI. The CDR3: CASGQFPGGELFF. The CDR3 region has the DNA TGTGCCAGTGGACAGTTCCCCGGCGGGGAGCTGTTTTTT.

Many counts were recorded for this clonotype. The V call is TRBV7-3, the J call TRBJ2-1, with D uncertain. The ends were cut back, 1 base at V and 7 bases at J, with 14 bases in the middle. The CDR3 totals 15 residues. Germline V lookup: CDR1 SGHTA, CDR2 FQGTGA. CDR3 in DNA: TGTGCCAGCAGCTTAAGAGGCTCCGGGCCGAATGAGCAGTTCTTC. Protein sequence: CASSLRGSGPNEQFF.

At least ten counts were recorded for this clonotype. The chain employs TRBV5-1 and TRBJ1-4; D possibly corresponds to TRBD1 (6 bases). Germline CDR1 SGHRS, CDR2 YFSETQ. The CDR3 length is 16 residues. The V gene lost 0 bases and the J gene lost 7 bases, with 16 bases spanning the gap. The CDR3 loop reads CASSLGPTGLAEKLFF. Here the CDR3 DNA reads TGCGCCAGCAGCTTGGGCCCCACAGGGTTGGCTGAAAAACTGTTTTTT.

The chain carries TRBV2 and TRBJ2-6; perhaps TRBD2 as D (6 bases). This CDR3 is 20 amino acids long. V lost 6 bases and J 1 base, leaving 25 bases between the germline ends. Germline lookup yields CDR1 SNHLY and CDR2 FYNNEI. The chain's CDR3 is CASRGSSGRWRVSGANVLTF. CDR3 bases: TGTGCCAGCAGGGGGAGTAGCGGTAGATGGAGGGTGTCTGGGGCCAACGTCCTGACTTTC.